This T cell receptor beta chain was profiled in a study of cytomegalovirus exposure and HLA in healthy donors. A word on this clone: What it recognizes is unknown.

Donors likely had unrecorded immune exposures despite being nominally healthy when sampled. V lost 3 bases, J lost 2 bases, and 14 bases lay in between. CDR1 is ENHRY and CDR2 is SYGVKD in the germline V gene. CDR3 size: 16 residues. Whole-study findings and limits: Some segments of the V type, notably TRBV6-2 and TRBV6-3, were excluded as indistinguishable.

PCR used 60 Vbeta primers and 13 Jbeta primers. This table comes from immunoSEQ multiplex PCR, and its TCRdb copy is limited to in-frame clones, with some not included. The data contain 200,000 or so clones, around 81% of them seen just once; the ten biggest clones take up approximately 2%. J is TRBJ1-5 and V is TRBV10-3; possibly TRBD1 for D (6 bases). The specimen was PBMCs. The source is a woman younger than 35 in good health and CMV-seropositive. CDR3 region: CAISDGGSGGNQPQHF. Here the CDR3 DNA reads TGTGCCATCAGTGATGGGGGCAGTGGGGGCAATCAGCCCCAGCATTTT.